This T cell receptor beta chain emerged from a study of response to subunit inactivated influenza vaccine. Trimming took 11 bases from V and 2 from J, leaving 16 bases between them. CDR1 ENHRY and CDR2 SYGVKD come from the germline V gene. There are 14 residues in the CDR3. TCRdb reprocessed the RT-PCR reads via MiXCR and lists one record per CDR3 protein. This table has 650,000 to 800,000 distinct CDR3 sequences, around 18% appearing once. Points from the study as a whole: Researchers suggested that each seasonal influenza vaccination recruits few new T cells.

This clonotype was counted only a few times. The antigen remains unidentified. The specimen was PBMCs from blood, collected about 5 days after vaccination. The gene calls are TRBV10-3 and TRBJ1-5; maybe TRBD1 (5 bases). The receptor was isolated from a man aged 45-65 years who received an inactivated influenza vaccine. CDR3 in amino acids: CAVGGTGGNQPQHF. Written as DNA, the CDR3 is TGTGCCGTCGGGGGGACGGGTGGCAATCAGCCCCAGCATTTT.